The source of this T cell receptor (beta chain) is a study of blood T cell repertoires in COVID-19. Seattle enrolled patients during active infection and tracked them longitudinally. The germline gives CDR1 SNHLY, CDR2 FYNNEI. The CDR3 loop spans 13 amino acids. V was pared by 7 bases and J by 4 bases, with 13 bases between. Some clones are missing from TCRdb's copy, which holds only in-frame ones; the method was immunoSEQ multiplex PCR. The profile shows 250,000 to 350,000 clones, roughly 83% of them singletons. The TCR was taken from a human donor with COVID-19, enrolled during active disease. The donor label of this sample is uncertain. The sample was peripheral blood. The chain combines TRBV2 with TRBJ2-5; D call uncertain. Here the CDR3 DNA reads TGTGCCAGCAAAGTCATGGTAGTAGAGACCCAGTACTTC. Translation: CASKVMVVETQYF.